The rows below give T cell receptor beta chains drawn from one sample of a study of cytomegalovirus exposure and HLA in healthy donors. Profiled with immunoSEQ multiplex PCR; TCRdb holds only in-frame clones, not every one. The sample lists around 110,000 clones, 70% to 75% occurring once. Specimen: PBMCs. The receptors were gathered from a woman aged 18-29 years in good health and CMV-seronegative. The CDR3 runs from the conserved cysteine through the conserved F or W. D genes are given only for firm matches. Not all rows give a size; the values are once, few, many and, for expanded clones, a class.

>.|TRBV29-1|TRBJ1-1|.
TGCAGCGTTGGCCCGGGTTTAAACACTGAAGCTTTCTTT
CSVGPGLNTEAFF
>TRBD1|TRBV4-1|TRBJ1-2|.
TGCGCCAGCAGCTTGCCGGACAGGGAGGGTTATGGCTACACCTTC
CASSLPDREGYGYTF
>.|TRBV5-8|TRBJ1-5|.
TGTGCCAGCAGCTTGATCGAGTCAGGGGCGAGGAATTTT
CASSLIESGARNF
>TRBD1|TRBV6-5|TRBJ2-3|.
TGTGCCAGCAATACAGGGGGCGGGAGCACAGATACGCAGTATTTT
CASNTGGGSTDTQYF
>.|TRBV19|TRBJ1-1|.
TGTGCCAGTAGTATATCTCAGGGTTACTACACTGAAGCTTTCTTT
CASSISQGYYTEAFF
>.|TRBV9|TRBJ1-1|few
TGTGCCAGCAGCGTCCAGGGTGGGAAGTCATTCTCTGAAGCTTTCTTT
CASSVQGGKSFSEAFF
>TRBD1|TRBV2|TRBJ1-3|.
TGTGCCAGCAGTTTCGGGACAGGTGGAAACACCATATATTTT
CASSFGTGGNTIYF
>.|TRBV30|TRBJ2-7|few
TGTGCCTGGGAAGCAGGACTCCCAGAGCAGTACTTC
CAWEAGLPEQYF
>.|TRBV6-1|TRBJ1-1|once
TGTGCCAGCACCCCTAAGGCAGGGTTGAACACTGAAGCTTTCTTT
CASTPKAGLNTEAFF
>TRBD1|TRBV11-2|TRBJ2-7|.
TGTGCCAGCAGCCAGGGACAGGGGCCGACCGAGCAGTACTTC
CASSQGQGPTEQYF
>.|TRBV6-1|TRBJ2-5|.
TGTGCCAGCAGTGGACAGCTCCAAGAGACCCAGTACTTC
CASSGQLQETQYF
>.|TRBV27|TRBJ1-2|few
TGTGCCAGCAGTTTATTAGGTCAGGGGAATAACTATGGCTACACCTTC
CASSLLGQGNNYGYTF
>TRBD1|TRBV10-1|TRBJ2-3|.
TGCGCCAGCAACAGGGACAGAACAGATACGCAGTATTTT
CASNRDRTDTQYF
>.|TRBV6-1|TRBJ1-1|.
TGTGCCAGCAGTGACAGGGGAATCACTGAAGCTTTCTTT
CASSDRGITEAFF
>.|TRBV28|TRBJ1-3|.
TGTGCCAGCTGGGGACGCCTGGTGGCAGGGGTCGGAAACACCATATATTTT
CASWGRLVAGVGNTIYF
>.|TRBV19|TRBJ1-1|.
TGTGCCAGTAGCGGTACAGTTGAAGCTTTCTTT
CASSGTVEAFF
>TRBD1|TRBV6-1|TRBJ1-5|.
TGTGCCAGCAGCCCATTCAGGGGGGGCAATCAGCCCCAGCATTTT
CASSPFRGGNQPQHF